The sequence of this T cell receptor beta chain was determined in a study of T-cell reconstitution after alpha-beta-depleted transplantation in children. Using unique molecular identifiers, the investigators prepared the TCRbeta library. MiXCR was run by TCRdb on the PCR reads, yielding one entry per CDR3 protein. Among about 420,000 distinct CDR3 sequences listed, 15% to 20% were seen once. This clonotype has only a few counts. Its target is not known. From germline, CDR1 is DFQATT and CDR2 SNEGSKA (reference sequence). Trimming at V came to 1 base and at J to 7 bases, leaving 8 bases not matched to a gene. This CDR3 region has 16 residues. Overall study findings and caveats: Several patients had high TCRbeta diversity at day 60; it came from surviving recipient T cells and thymic progenitors.

Source: PBMCs, mostly from graft donor cells, taken 360 days after TCRalphabeta/CD19-depleted stem cell transplant. The rearrangement joins TRBV20-1 to TRBJ1-6; 9 positions match TRBD1. The clonotype was recovered from a boy under two years old who had a stem cell transplant for Wiskott-Aldrich syndrome, so the T cells may come from the graft donor. The CDR3 is CSARVTGGSTNSPLHF. The CDR3 DNA reads TGCAGTGCTAGAGTCACAGGGGGCAGTACGAATTCACCCCTCCACTTT.